The 20 T cell receptor beta chains reported below all come from one sample, sequenced in a study of cytomegalovirus exposure and HLA in healthy donors. PCR amplification relied on 60 Vbeta primers (plus 13 Jbeta primers). Here immunoSEQ multiplex PCR was the method, and the copy in TCRdb shows in-frame clones only, minus some. The sample carries some 98,000 clones, 70% to 80% recorded once. Specimen: PBMCs. The receptor source for this set is a female donor in good health and CMV-seronegative.

This clone was observed a handful of times. The J gene is TRBJ2-3, the V gene TRBV6-1, with 7 nucleotides matching TRBD1. The CDR3 runs 15 residues. V lost 4 bases and J lost 0; bases outside the gene matches: 4. The germline V gene encodes CDR1 MNHNS and CDR2 SASEGT. CDR3 sequence reads: CASSGGTASTDTQYF. The CDR3, as DNA: TGTGCCAGCAGTGGGGGGACAGCTAGCACAGATACGCAGTATTTT.

The chain recombines TRBV28 with TRBJ2-7, with 8 bases aligning to TRBD2. The CDR3 length is 15 residues. Germline-derived CDR1 and CDR2 are MDHEN and SYDVKM. Trimming took 7 bases from V and 6 from J; bases not matched to a gene: 14. The CDR3 sequence: CASTPLGAGAPEQYF. Here the CDR3 DNA reads TGTGCCAGCACCCCTCTGGGAGCGGGAGCCCCCGAGCAGTACTTC. The full variable domain, in which reference TRBV28 and TRBJ2-7 provide the parts outside the CDR3, is DVKVTQSSRYLVKRTGEKVFLECVQDMDHENMFWYRQDPGLGLRLIYFSYDVKMKEKGDIPEGYSVSREKKERFSLILESASTNQTSMYLCASTPLGAGAPEQYFGPGTRLTVT.

The chain couples TRBV21-1 to TRBJ1-1; TRBD1 was called by the table and not checked on the DNA. TRBV21-1 is given as a pseudogene. This CDR3 spans 16 amino acids. The CDR3 here is CASSKALAGPNTEAFF. The CDR3 DNA reads as TGTGCCAGCAGCAAAGCGCTGGCAGGCCCGAACACTGAAGCTTTCTTT.

CDR3 amino acids: CASSLGFQGSSSNQPQHF. Here the CDR3 DNA reads TGTGCCAGCAGCTTAGGGTTCCAGGGGAGTTCTAGCAATCAGCCCCAGCATTTT. This chain uses TRBV7-3 with TRBJ1-5; possibly TRBD1 for D (6 bases). CDR1 and CDR2 from the germline V gene are SGHTA and FQGTGA. The CDR3 sequence is 18 residues long. V was shortened by 2 bases and J by 0 bases, with 17 bases between the two germline ends. Based on the CDR3 plus reference TRBV7-3 and TRBJ1-5, the full variable domain is GAGVSQTPSNKVTEKGKYVELRCDPISGHTALYWYRQSLGQGPEFLIYFQGTGAADDSGLPNDRFFAVRPEGSVSTLKIQRTERGDSAVYLCASSLGFQGSSSNQPQHFGDGTRLSIL.

The V and J genes are TRBV20-1 and TRBJ2-5; D uncertain. The last part of the DNA fits TRBJ2-7 better; the J call may be wrong. The germline CDR1 and CDR2 sequences are DFQATT and SNEGSKA (reference sequence). The CDR3 consists of 11 residues. The CDR3 DNA reads TGCAGTGCTAGAGATATCTACGAGCAGTACTTC. This sequence encodes CSARDIYEQYF.

The rearrangement links TRBV29-1 to TRBJ1-1; D is possibly TRBD1 (6 bases). V dropped 7 bases and J dropped 1 base, with 10 bases sitting between them. Per germline, CDR1 SQVTM and CDR2 ANQGSEA. This CDR3 region has 12 residues. CDR3 loop: CSGGGGNTEAFF. Written as DNA, the CDR3 is TGCAGCGGGGGAGGGGGGAACACTGAAGCTTTCTTT.

Comment on this clone: A junction boundary mismatches the germline segment, possibly from a read error. This chain links TRBV7-9 with TRBJ2-7; 12 bases are a match to TRBD2. The CDR3 is made up of 16 amino acids. CDR1 is SEHNR, CDR2 FQNEAQ, per germline (reference sequence). The CDR3 bases are TGTTCCAGCAGTTCTGGGACTAGCGGGTCCGTGTACGAGCAGTACTTC. Translation gives CSSSSGTSGSVYEQYF.

The chain couples TRBV2 to TRBJ2-7, with a tentative D call TRBD1 (7 bases). The V end lost 3 bases, the J end lost 5 bases, and 23 bases lay between the germline ends. CDR1 and CDR2 from the germline V gene are SNHLY and FYNNEI. The CDR3 totals 17 residues. The CDR3 bases are TGTGCCAGCAGTGAGGGGGCCGGGAGAGGGGGCGCGGACGAGCAGTACTTC. Translating it yields CASSEGAGRGGADEQYF.

This clone was seen only a few times. The chain uses TRBV19 and TRBJ2-2; D may be TRBD1 (5 bases). The ends were cut back, 4 bases at V and 7 bases at J, with 13 bases in the middle. Germline V lookup: CDR1 LNHDA, CDR2 SQIVND (reference sequence). The CDR3 length is 14 residues. In DNA form, the CDR3 reads TGTGCCAGTAGTAATACAGGCGTAGACGGGGAGCTGTTTTTT. Residues: CASSNTGVDGELFF.

The chain uses TRBV7-3 and TRBJ2-1, with D tentatively TRBD2 (6 bases). Deletions cut 5 bases from V and 9 bases from J, with 11 bases between. The CDR3 sequence is 12 residues long. Germline CDR1 is SGHTA and CDR2 is FQGTGA. The CDR3 reads CASSPVGGEQFF. The CDR3, as DNA: TGTGCCAGCAGCCCGGTGGGGGGTGAGCAGTTCTTC.

The V gene is TRBV4-1, the J gene TRBJ2-2; no firm D call. The germline V gene encodes CDR1 MGHRA and CDR2 YSYEKL. Deletions cut 3 bases from V and 7 bases from J, with 6 bases between. This CDR3 has 12 amino acids. Here the CDR3 DNA reads TGCGCCAGCAGCCATTCGTTCGGGGAGCTGTTTTTT. Translated: CASSHSFGELFF.

The DNA for the CDR3 is TGTGCCAGCACCCCGTTTTCGACAGGGTACACTGAAGCTTTCTTT. Its protein is CASTPFSTGYTEAFF. The genes are TRBV7-6 and TRBJ1-1; 7 bases align to TRBD1. J gave up 3 bases and V 7 bases, and 11 bases lay outside the gene matches. Per the germline V gene, CDR1 is SGHVS and CDR2 is FNYEAQ. The CDR3 extends over 15 amino acids.

The chain uses TRBV5-4 and TRBJ2-1; TRBD1 matches at 8 bases. The CDR3 contains 14 residues. The trim removed 5 bases at V and 4 bases at J, leaving 5 bases unmatched. Germline CDR1 is SGHNT and CDR2 is YYREEE (reference sequence). The CDR3 region has the DNA TGTGCCAGCAGTCACCGACAGGGGTACAATGAGCAGTTCTTC. As protein: CASSHRQGYNEQFF.

The chain links TRBV21-1 to TRBJ2-3; the table's D call TRBD2 went unverified against the DNA. TRBV21-1 is a recognized pseudogene. The CDR3 spans 13 residues. The CDR3 DNA sequence: TGTGCCGTCCGAACGGGGAGCACAGATACGCAGTATTTT. Translating gives CAVRTGSTDTQYF.

This clone was seen just once. The gene calls are TRBV27 and TRBJ2-2, with 7 nucleotides matching TRBD2. The junction had 10 bases not matched to a gene; V was cut back by 6 bases and J by 0 bases. Germline values: CDR1 MNHEY, CDR2 SMNVEV (reference sequence). The CDR3 runs to 17 residues. Here the CDR3 DNA reads TGTGCCAGCAGGTTCCGAGGTGGGGGGGCGAACACCGGGGAGCTGTTTTTT. As protein: CASRFRGGGANTGELFF.

The rearrangement uses TRBV19 and TRBJ2-5; TRBD1 agrees at 8 bases. The end of the DNA aligns better with TRBJ2-7, so the J call may be wrong. CDR1 is LNHDA, CDR2 SQIVND, per germline (reference sequence). The CDR3 loop spans 16 amino acids. Written as DNA, the CDR3 is TGTGCCAGTAGTATATCATCCGTTACAGGGGGCTACGAGCAGTACTTC. This translates into CASSISSVTGGYEQYF.

This clone was counted between two and nine times. The chain combines TRBV11-2 with TRBJ2-3; TRBD2 matches 8 bases. The V gene end was trimmed by 5 bases and the J gene end by 1 base; junction bases not matched to a gene: 5. CDR1 is SGHAT and CDR2 is FQNNGV in the germline V gene. This CDR3 has 15 residues. The CDR3 DNA sequence: TGTGCCAGCAGCCTTCAGCGGGGGCGCACAGATACGCAGTATTTT. It translates to CASSLQRGRTDTQYF. Supplemented by reference TRBV11-2 and TRBJ2-3, the full variable domain reads EAGVAQSPRYKIIEKRQSVAFWCNPISGHATLYWYQQILGQGPKLLIQFQNNGVVDDSQLPKDRFSAERLKGVDSTLKIQPAKLEDSAVYLCASSLQRGRTDTQYFGPGTRLTVL.

The chain uses TRBV27 and TRBJ1-5, with 9 bases matching TRBD1. CDR1 MNHEY and CDR2 SMNVEV come from the germline V gene (reference sequence). The CDR3 is 16 amino acids. J gave up 1 base and V 4 bases, and 5 bases lay outside the gene matches. The CDR3 coding sequence is TGTGCCAGCAGTTCCTTGGACAGGGGAAGCAATCAGCCCCAGCATTTT. Its translation: CASSSLDRGSNQPQHF.

The chain recombines TRBV7-2 with TRBJ1-3; unclear D gene. The CDR3 is made up of 13 amino acids. With 1 base removed from V and 4 bases from J, the gap between germline ends came to 5 bases. The germline gives CDR1 SGHTA, CDR2 FQGNSA. CDR3 in DNA: TGTGCCAGCAGCTTAGGCGAGGGAAACACCATATATTTT. Amino acids: CASSLGEGNTIYF.

The chain carries TRBV4-1 and TRBJ1-1, with no clear D. Germline values: CDR1 MGHRA, CDR2 YSYEKL. This CDR3 comprises 18 residues. V was trimmed by 1 base and J by 0 bases, leaving 18 bases between them. CDR3 in DNA: TGCGCCAGCAGCCAAGTGACAACCTATGTATTCATGAACACTGAAGCTTTCTTT. Its translation: CASSQVTTYVFMNTEAFF.